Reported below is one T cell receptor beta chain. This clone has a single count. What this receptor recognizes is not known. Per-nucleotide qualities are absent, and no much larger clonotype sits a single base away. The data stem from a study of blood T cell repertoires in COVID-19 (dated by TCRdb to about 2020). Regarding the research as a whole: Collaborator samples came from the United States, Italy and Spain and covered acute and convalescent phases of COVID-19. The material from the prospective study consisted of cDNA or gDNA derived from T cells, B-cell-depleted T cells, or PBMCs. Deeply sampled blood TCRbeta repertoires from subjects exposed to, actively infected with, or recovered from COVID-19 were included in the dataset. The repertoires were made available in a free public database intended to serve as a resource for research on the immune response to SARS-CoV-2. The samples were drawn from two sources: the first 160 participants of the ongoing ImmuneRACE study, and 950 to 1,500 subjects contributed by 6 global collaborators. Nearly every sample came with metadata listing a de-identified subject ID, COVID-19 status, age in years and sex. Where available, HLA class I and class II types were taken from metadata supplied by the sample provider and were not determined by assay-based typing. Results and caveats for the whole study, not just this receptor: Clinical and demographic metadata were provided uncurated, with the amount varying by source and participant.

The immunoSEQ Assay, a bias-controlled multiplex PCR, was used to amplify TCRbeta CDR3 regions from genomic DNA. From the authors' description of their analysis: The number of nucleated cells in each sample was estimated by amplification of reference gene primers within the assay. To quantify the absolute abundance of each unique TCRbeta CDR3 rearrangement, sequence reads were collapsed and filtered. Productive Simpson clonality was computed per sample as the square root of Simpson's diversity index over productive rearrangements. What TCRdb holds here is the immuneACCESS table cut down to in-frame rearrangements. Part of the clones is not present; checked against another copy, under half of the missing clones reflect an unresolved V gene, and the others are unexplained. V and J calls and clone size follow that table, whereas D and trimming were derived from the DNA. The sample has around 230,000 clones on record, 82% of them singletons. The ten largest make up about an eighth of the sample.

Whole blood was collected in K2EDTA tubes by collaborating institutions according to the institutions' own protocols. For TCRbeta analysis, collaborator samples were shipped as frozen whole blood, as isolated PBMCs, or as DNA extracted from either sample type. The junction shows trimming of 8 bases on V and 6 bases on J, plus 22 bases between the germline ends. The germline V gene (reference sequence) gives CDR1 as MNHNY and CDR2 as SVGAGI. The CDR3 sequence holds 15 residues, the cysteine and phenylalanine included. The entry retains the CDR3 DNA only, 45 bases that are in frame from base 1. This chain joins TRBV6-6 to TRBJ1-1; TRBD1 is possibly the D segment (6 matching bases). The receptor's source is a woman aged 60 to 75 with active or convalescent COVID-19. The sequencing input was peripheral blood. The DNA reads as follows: TGTGCCAGCGGCTACATCCAGGGGTTCGGGGCTGAAGCTTTCTTT. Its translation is CASGYIQGFGAEAFF.